One sample yielded the 5 T cell receptor beta chains listed below, sequenced in a study of blood T cell repertoires in COVID-19 (dated by TCRdb to the early 2020s). Library preparation employed the immunoSEQ multiplex PCR assay. TCRdb provides this immuneACCESS table in a form limited to in-frame rearrangements. Some clones are lacking; in checked studies, under half of them reflect an unresolved V gene, and why the rest are absent is not known. This sample gives 230,000 or so clones in total; approximately 82% of them show up just once. Of the sample, around 2% is held by the ten largest clones. Sequencing was carried out using peripheral blood. Receptors originate from a man in his forties who had recovered from COVID-19.

The sample holds one count of this clone. The V call is TRBV19, the J call TRBJ1-4, with D tentatively TRBD1 (5 bases). The V and J ends lost 4 bases and 0 bases respectively, with 15 bases between them. Per germline, CDR1 LNHDA and CDR2 SQIVND (reference sequence). The CDR3 is 17 residues long. This chain's CDR3 is CASSNLRGTATNEKLFF. The CDR3 DNA reads TGTGCCAGTAGTAACCTCCGGGGGACCGCAACTAATGAAAAACTGTTTTTT. Full variable domain (outside the CDR3, taken from reference TRBV19 and TRBJ1-4): DGGITQSPKYLFRKEGQNVTLSCEQNLNHDAMYWYRQDPGQGLRLIYYSQIVNDFQKGDIAEGYSVSREKKESFPLTVTSAQKNPTAFYLCASSNLRGTATNEKLFFGSGTQLSVL.

The rearrangement uses TRBV27 and TRBJ1-2; D is unresolved. The V and J ends lost 4 bases and 0 bases respectively, with 12 bases between them. The CDR3 has 15 residues. Per the germline V gene, CDR1 is MNHEY and CDR2 is SMNVEV (reference sequence). The CDR3 bases are TGTGCCAGCAGTTCCTTTTCCTTCGCTAACTATGGCTACACCTTC. Encoded protein: CASSSFSFANYGYTF.

This clone was observed once. This chain links TRBV11-2 with TRBJ1-4, with D perhaps TRBD1 (5 bases). The CDR3 runs 15 residues. The V and J ends lost 4 bases and 6 bases respectively, with 15 bases between them. Germline loops: CDR1 SGHAT, CDR2 FQNNGV. CDR3 sequence (DNA): TGTGCCAGCAGCTCGCGGGGGTTGGGGGATGAAAAACTGTTTTTT. It translates to CASSSRGLGDEKLFF.

The chain recombines TRBV2 with TRBJ1-6; possibly TRBD1 for D (6 bases). The germline V gene encodes CDR1 SNHLY and CDR2 FYNNEI. The CDR3 sequence is 16 residues long. Trimming pared 6 bases from V and 7 bases from J, leaving 19 bases between. For the CDR3, the DNA is TGTGCCAGCAGAACGGGGGGCGCGGTTGTGAATTCACCCCTCCACTTT. Amino acid sequence: CASRTGGAVVNSPLHF.

The chain uses TRBV6-9 and TRBJ1-5; D is uncertain. V dropped 2 bases and J dropped 0 bases, with 8 bases sitting between them. The CDR3 is 15 amino acids. CDR1 is MNHGY and CDR2 is SVAAGI in the germline V gene. The CDR3 region has the DNA TGTGCCAGCAGTTATACCCCCTATAGCAATCAGCCCCAGCATTTT. It encodes CASSYTPYSNQPQHF.